Following are 18 T cell receptor beta chains from one sample sequenced in a study of graft-versus-host responses after intestinal transplantation. Clones were sequenced by immunoSEQ multiplex PCR, and TCRdb holds only the in-frame ones, with some missing. Of roughly 62,000 clones listed, roughly 89% are singletons. Sequenced here: PBMCs, sampled roughly 120 days after intestinal transplantation. These receptors were taken from a human patient who received an intestinal transplant, so some T cells may come from the graft donor.

The chain combines TRBV6-5 with TRBJ2-7; tentatively, D is TRBD2 (5 bases). The V gene's germline CDR1 is MNHEY and CDR2 SVGAGI. CDR3 length: 15 residues. V was cut by 0 bases and J by 0 bases, with 9 bases left in between. CDR3 in DNA: TGTGCCAGCAGTTACTCGAAAGGGAGCTCCTACGAGCAGTACTTC. Protein product: CASSYSKGSSYEQYF.

The V call is TRBV19, the J call TRBJ2-4, with TRBD2 as a possible D gene (6 bases). This CDR3 region has 17 residues. Deletions cut 7 bases from V and 0 bases from J, with 19 bases between. Germline V gene sequence: CDR1 LNHDA, CDR2 SQIVND (reference sequence). The CDR3 nucleotides are TGTGCCAGTATTTCCAGGGAGGCCCCTGGAGCCAAAAACATTCAGTACTTC. Its protein product is CASISREAPGAKNIQYF.

J is TRBJ1-1 and V is TRBV11-3, with 8 bases fitting TRBD1. Germline lookup yields CDR1 SGHNT and CDR2 YENEEA. The J segment lost 6 bases and the V segment lost 4 bases, leaving 4 bases of the junction unmatched. The CDR3 length is 13 residues. CDR3 protein: CASSSPGGSEAFF. The CDR3 nucleotides read TGTGCCAGCAGCTCCCCAGGGGGCTCTGAAGCTTTCTTT.

The chain's CDR3 is CASSPLTSGSLETQYF. The CDR3 nucleotides read TGTGCCAGCAGTCCTCTGACTAGCGGGAGTCTGGAGACCCAGTACTTC. The V gene is TRBV2, the J gene TRBJ2-5, with TRBD2 identical over 12 bases. Germline V gene sequence: CDR1 SNHLY, CDR2 FYNNEI. V was clipped by 5 bases and J by 5 bases; unmatched bases: 9. The CDR3 totals 16 residues.

J is TRBJ2-3 and V is TRBV11-2; 9 bases align to TRBD1. V lost 1 base to trimming and J lost 6 bases; unmatched junction nucleotides: 14. The CDR3 length is 18 residues. CDR1 and CDR2 from the germline V gene are SGHAT and FQNNGV. The CDR3 region has the DNA TGTGCCAGCAGCTTAGCCACACGCGGACAGGGGAGGACTGATACGCAGTATTTT. As protein: CASSLATRGQGRTDTQYF.

The V gene is TRBV7-9, the J gene TRBJ2-5; the D is unclear. The tail of the sequence fits TRBJ2-7 better, so the J call may be wrong. Looked up from germline, CDR1 is SEHNR and CDR2 is FQNEAQ (reference sequence). The CDR3 is 13 amino acids. The CDR3 DNA reads TGTGCCAGCAGCTTTACGAGCTCCTACGAGCAGTACTTC. It is translated as CASSFTSSYEQYF.

V is TRBV9 and J is TRBJ2-2, with 9 bases fitting TRBD1. CDR1 and CDR2 from the germline V gene are SGDLS and YYNGEE. There are 16 residues in the CDR3. The V and J ends lost 0 bases and 6 bases, in that order; junction bases with no gene match: 6. The CDR3 here is CASSVAGTGRAGELFF. CDR3 in DNA: TGTGCCAGCAGCGTAGCCGGGACAGGGAGGGCCGGGGAGCTGTTTTTT.

This clone was observed a handful of times. The V call is TRBV19, the J call TRBJ1-3, with D hard to call. The V end was cut by 8 bases, the J end by 3 bases, with 2 bases between. The germline gives CDR1 LNHDA, CDR2 SQIVND (reference sequence). The CDR3 extends over 10 amino acids. Here the CDR3 reads CASVGNTIYF. The DNA for the CDR3 is TGTGCCAGTGTTGGAAACACCATATATTTT.

This sequence joins TRBV2 and TRBJ2-1; 8 bases map to TRBD1. Germline V lookup: CDR1 SNHLY, CDR2 FYNNEI. V shed 4 bases and J 4 bases; nucleotides not matched to a gene: 6. This CDR3 is 15 amino acids long. The CDR3 spells CASSGWTGRYNEQFF. In nucleotides, the CDR3 is TGTGCCAGCAGTGGATGGACAGGGAGATACAATGAGCAGTTCTTC.

This chain links TRBV28 with TRBJ1-2; 8 bases agree with TRBD1. Germline CDR1 is MDHEN and CDR2 is SYDVKM. Germline trimming cut 2 bases from V and 8 bases from J; bases unmatched to any gene: 10. The CDR3 covers 15 residues. The CDR3 sequence: CASSLAVRGLMGYTF. The DNA of the CDR3 is TGTGCCAGCAGTTTAGCTGTCAGGGGGCTTATGGGCTACACCTTC.

The V call is TRBV5-4, the J call TRBJ2-7; 9 bases are shared with TRBD2. This CDR3 contains 14 residues. Germline-derived CDR1 and CDR2 are SGHNT and YYREEE (reference sequence). J gave up 0 bases and V 4 bases, and 2 bases lay outside the gene matches. The CDR3 reads CASSVSGSSYEQYF. CDR3 coding DNA: TGTGCCAGCAGCGTTAGCGGGAGCTCCTACGAGCAGTACTTC.

The CDR3 bases are TGTGCCTGGAGTGTAAACCGCGAAAAACTGTTTTTT. As protein: CAWSVNREKLFF. The J gene is TRBJ1-4, the V gene TRBV30; D is unresolved. The germline CDR1 and CDR2 sequences are GTSNPN and SVGIG (reference sequence). V dropped 0 bases and J dropped 8 bases, with 7 bases sitting between them. The CDR3 extends over 12 amino acids.

In regard to this clone: The same CDR3 is also encoded by other DNA sequences in this sample. The chain uses TRBV28 and TRBJ2-7, with D possibly being TRBD2 (6 bases). V lost 6 bases and J 2 bases, leaving 14 bases between the germline ends. This CDR3 region has 14 residues. Germline-derived CDR1 and CDR2 are MDHEN and SYDVKM. The CDR3 loop reads CASRTGGTPYEQYF. In DNA form, the CDR3 reads TGTGCCAGCAGGACTGGCGGGACCCCCTACGAGCAGTACTTC. The full variable domain, with the rest looked up from reference TRBV28 and TRBJ2-7, is DVKVTQSSRYLVKRTGEKVFLECVQDMDHENMFWYRQDPGLGLRLIYFSYDVKMKEKGDIPEGYSVSREKKERFSLILESASTNQTSMYLCASRTGGTPYEQYFGPGTRLTVT.

This chain joins TRBV2 and TRBJ2-7; 7 bases are a match to TRBD1. J gave up 3 bases and V 4 bases, and 3 bases lay outside the gene matches. Germline V gene sequence: CDR1 SNHLY, CDR2 FYNNEI. The CDR3 runs 13 residues. In DNA, the CDR3 is TGTGCCAGCAGTGCACAGGGGTACTACGAGCAGTACTTC. Protein: CASSAQGYYEQYF.

The chain couples TRBV5-1 to TRBJ2-7, with a weak D call TRBD2 (6 bases). The V and J ends lost 4 bases and 5 bases respectively, with 16 bases between them. CDR3 size: 14 residues. Germline V lookup: CDR1 SGHRS, CDR2 YFSETQ. The CDR3 bases are TGCGCCAGCAGCCCCCATGGAGGGTCAGACGAGCAGTACTTC. This encodes CASSPHGGSDEQYF.

The rearrangement links TRBV4-2 to TRBJ2-5; 12 bases align to TRBD2. Germline values: CDR1 LGHNA, CDR2 YNFKEQ. J was trimmed by 9 bases and V by 0 bases; bases with no gene match: 20. CDR3 length equals 20 residues. In DNA form, the CDR3 reads TGTGCCAGCAGCCAAGATCAGGGGTCGGGCGGACTAGCGGGGAGGGGGGCCCAGTACTTC. Translated: CASSQDQGSGGLAGRGAQYF.

The chain carries TRBV7-2 and TRBJ1-2; D call uncertain. Trimming removed 1 base at V and 2 bases at J, with 5 bases between. This CDR3 spans 13 amino acids. Per germline, CDR1 SGHTA and CDR2 FQGNSA. As DNA, the CDR3 is TGTGCCAGCAGCTTAGAAGTGAACTATGGCTACACCTTC. It encodes CASSLEVNYGYTF.

CDR3 residues: CASSSAGQNYGYTF. The CDR3 DNA reads as TGTGCCAGCAGTTCCGCGGGACAGAACTATGGCTACACCTTC. The chain has TRBV28 and TRBJ1-2, with 7 bases identical to TRBD1. Germline CDR1 reads MDHEN; CDR2 reads SYDVKM. The CDR3 length is 14 residues. V was pared by 4 bases and J by 2 bases, with 4 bases of the junction left unmatched.